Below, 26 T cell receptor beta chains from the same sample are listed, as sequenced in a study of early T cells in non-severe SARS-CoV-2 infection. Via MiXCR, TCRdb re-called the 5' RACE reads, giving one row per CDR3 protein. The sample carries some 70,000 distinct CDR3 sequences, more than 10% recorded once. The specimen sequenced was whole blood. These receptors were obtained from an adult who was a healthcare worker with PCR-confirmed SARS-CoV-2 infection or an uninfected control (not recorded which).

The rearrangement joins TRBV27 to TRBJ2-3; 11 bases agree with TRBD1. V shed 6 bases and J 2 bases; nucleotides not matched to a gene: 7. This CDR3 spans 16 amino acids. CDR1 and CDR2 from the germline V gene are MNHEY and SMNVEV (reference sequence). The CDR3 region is CASRERTGGDTDTQYF. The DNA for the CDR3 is TGTGCCAGCAGGGAAAGGACAGGGGGCGACACAGATACGCAGTATTTT.

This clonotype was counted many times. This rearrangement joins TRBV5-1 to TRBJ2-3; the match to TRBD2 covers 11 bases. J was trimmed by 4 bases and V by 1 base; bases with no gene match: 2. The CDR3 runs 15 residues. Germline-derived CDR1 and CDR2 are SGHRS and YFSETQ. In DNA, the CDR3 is TGCGCCAGCAGCTTGACTAGCGGGAGCGCAGATACGCAGTATTTT. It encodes CASSLTSGSADTQYF.

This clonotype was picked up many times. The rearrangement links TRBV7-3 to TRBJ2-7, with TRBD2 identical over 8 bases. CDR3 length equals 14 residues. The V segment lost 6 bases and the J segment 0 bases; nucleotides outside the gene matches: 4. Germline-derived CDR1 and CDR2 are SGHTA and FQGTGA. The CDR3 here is CASSLAGSSYEQYF. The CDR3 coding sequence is TGTGCCAGCAGTTTAGCGGGGTCCTCCTACGAGCAGTACTTC.

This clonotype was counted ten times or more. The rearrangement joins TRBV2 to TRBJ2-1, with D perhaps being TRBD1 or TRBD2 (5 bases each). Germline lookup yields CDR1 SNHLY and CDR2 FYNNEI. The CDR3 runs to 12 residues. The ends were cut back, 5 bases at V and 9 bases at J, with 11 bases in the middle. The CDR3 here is CASSTAGGEQFF. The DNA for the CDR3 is TGTGCCAGCAGTACCGCTGGGGGTGAGCAGTTCTTC.

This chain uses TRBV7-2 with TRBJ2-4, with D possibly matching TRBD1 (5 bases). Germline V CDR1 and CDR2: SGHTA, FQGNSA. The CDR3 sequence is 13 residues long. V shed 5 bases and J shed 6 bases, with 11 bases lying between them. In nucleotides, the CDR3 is TGTGCCAGCAGCCCCCAGGACATAAACATTCAGTACTTC. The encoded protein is CASSPQDINIQYF.

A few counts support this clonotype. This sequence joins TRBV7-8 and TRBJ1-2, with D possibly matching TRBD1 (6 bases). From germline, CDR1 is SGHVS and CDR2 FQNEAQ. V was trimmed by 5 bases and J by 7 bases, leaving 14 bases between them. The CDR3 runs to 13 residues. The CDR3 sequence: CASSVVGGLGYTF. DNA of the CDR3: TGTGCCAGCAGCGTCGTAGGGGGGCTTGGCTACACCTTC.

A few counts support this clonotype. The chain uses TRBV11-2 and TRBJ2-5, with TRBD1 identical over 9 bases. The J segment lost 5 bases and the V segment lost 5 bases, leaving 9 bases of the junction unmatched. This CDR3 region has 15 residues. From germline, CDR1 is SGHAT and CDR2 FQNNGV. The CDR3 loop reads CASSMGQGRSETQYF. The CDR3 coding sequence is TGTGCCAGCAGCATGGGACAGGGCCGCTCGGAGACCCAGTACTTC.

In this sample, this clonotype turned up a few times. The CDR3 nucleotides read TGTGCCAGCAGCTTAGGCCCGGACACCCGAGTCTCTGGAAACACCATATATTTT. It is translated as CASSLGPDTRVSGNTIYF. This chain uses TRBV11-2 with TRBJ1-3, with D perhaps matching TRBD1 (5 bases). The CDR3 is 18 amino acids. Trimming stripped 1 base from V and 0 bases from J, with 16 bases between. Germline values: CDR1 SGHAT, CDR2 FQNNGV.

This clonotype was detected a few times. CDR3 sequence (DNA): TGTGCCAGCCAGCTCCAGCGAGGGACGGGGGAGACCCAGTACTTC. Translation gives CASQLQRGTGETQYF. The chain carries TRBV11-2 and TRBJ2-5; D possibly matches TRBD1 or TRBD2 (5 bases each). Trimming pared 8 bases from V and 5 bases from J, leaving 21 bases between. CDR3 size: 15 residues. Germline V gives CDR1 SGHAT, CDR2 FQNNGV.

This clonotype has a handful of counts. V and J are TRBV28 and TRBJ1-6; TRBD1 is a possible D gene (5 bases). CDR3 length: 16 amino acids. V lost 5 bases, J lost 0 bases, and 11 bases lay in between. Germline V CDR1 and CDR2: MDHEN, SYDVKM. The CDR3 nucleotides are TGTGCCAGCAGTCCTCTCGGGGGCTCCTATAATTCACCCCTCCACTTT. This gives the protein CASSPLGGSYNSPLHF.

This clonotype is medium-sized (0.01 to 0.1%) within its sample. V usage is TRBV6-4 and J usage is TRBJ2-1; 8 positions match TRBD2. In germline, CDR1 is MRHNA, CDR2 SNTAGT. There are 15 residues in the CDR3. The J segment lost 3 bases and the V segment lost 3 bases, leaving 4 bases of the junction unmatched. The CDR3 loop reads CASSDLAGGYNEQFF. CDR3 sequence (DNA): TGTGCCAGCAGTGATCTAGCGGGTGGCTACAATGAGCAGTTCTTC.

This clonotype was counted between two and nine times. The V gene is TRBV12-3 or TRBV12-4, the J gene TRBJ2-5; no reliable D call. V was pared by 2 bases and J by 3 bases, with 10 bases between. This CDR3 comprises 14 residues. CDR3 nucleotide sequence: TGTGCCAGCAGTTTATCGGACGGAGAAGAGACCCAGTACTTC. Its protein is CASSLSDGEETQYF.

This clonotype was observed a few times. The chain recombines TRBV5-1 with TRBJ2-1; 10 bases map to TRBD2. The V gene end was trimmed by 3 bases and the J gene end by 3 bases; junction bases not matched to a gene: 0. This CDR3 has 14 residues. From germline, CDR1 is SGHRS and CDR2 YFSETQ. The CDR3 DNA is TGCGCCAGCAGCTGGACTAGCGGCTACAATGAGCAGTTCTTC. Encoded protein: CASSWTSGYNEQFF.

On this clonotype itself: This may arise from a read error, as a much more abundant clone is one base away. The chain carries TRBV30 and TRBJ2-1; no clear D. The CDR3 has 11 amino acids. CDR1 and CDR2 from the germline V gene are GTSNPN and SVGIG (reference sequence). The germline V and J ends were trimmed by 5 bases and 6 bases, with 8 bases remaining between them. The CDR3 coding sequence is TGTGCCTGGGCGGAAGCCAATGAGCAGTTCTTC. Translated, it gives CAWAEANEQFF.

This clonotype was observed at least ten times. The CDR3 sequence is CSARSYRRGTDTQYF. For the CDR3, the DNA is TGCAGTGCTAGAAGCTATAGGCGGGGCACAGATACGCAGTATTTT. The chain uses TRBV20-1 and TRBJ2-3; TRBD2 is a possible D gene (5 bases). The CDR3 is 15 amino acids. Germline CDR1 reads DFQATT; CDR2 reads SNEGSKA (reference sequence). Trimming took off 2 bases at V and 1 base at J, with 13 bases between the two ends.

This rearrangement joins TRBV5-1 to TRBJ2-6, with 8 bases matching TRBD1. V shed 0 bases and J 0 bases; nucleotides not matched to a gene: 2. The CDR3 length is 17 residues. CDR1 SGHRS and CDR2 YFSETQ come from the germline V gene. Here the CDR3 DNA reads TGCGCCAGCAGCTTGGCAGGGACAGGCTCTGGGGCCAACGTCCTGACTTTC. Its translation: CASSLAGTGSGANVLTF.

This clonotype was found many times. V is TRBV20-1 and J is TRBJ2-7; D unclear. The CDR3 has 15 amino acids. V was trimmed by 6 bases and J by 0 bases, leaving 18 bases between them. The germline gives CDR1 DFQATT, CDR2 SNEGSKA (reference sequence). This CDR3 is CSAMDGEGFSYEQYF. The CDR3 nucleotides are TGCAGTGCCATGGATGGAGAAGGGTTCTCCTACGAGCAGTACTTC.

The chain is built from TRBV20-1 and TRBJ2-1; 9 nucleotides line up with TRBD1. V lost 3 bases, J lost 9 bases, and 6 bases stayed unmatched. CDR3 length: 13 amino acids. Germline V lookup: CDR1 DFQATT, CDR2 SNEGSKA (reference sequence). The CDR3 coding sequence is TGCAGTGCTAGCTTTCTGGGACAGGGTGAGCAGTTCTTC. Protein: CSASFLGQGEQFF.

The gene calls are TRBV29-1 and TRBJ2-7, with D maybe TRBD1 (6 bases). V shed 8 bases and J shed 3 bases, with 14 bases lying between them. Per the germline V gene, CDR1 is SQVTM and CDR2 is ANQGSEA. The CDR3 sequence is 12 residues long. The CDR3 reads CSTRGRGYEQYF. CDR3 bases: TGCAGCACTCGCGGCAGGGGCTACGAGCAGTACTTC.

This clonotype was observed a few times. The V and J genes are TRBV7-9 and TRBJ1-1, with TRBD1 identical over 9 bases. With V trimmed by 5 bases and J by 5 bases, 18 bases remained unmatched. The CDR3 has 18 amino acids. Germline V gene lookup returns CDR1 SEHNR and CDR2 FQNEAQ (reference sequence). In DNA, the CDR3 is TGTGCCAGCAGCATTCTATCGGGACAGGGTGTAAGAAAGACTGAAGCTTTCTTT. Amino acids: CASSILSGQGVRKTEAFF.

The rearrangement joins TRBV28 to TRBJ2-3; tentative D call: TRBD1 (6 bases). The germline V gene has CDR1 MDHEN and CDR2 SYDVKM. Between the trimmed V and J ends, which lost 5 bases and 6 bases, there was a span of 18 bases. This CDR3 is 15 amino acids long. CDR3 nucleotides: TGTGCCAGCAGTACCTATCAGGGGCTGGAGGATACGCAGTATTTT. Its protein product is CASSTYQGLEDTQYF.

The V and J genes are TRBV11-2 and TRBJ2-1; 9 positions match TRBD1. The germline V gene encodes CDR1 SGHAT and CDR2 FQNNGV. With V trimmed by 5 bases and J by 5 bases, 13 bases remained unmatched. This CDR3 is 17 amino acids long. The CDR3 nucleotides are TGTGCCAGCAGCCCACCGACCGGGACAGGGAGAGACAATGAGCAGTTCTTC. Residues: CASSPPTGTGRDNEQFF. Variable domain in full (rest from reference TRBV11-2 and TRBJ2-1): EAGVAQSPRYKIIEKRQSVAFWCNPISGHATLYWYQQILGQGPKLLIQFQNNGVVDDSQLPKDRFSAERLKGVDSTLKIQPAKLEDSAVYLCASSPPTGTGRDNEQFFGPGTRLTVL.

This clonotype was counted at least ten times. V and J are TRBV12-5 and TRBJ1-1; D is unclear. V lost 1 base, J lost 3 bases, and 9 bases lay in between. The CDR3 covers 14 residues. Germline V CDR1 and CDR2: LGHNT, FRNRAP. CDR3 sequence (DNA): TGTGCTAGTGGTTTGGACGGACTGCACACTGAAGCTTTCTTT. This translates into CASGLDGLHTEAFF. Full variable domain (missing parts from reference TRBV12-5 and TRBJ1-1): DARVTQTPRHKVTEMGQEVTMRCQPILGHNTVFWYRQTMMQGLELLAYFRNRAPLDDSGMPKDRFSAEMPDATLATLKIQPSEPRDSAVYFCASGLDGLHTEAFFGQGTRLTVV.

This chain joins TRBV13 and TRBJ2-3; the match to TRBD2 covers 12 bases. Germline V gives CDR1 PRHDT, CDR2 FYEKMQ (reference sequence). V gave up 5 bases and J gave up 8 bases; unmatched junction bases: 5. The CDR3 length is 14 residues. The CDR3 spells CASSLGTSGLTQYF. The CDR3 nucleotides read TGTGCCAGCAGCCTCGGGACTAGCGGGCTTACGCAGTATTTT. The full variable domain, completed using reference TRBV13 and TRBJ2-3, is AAGVIQSPRHLIKEKRETATLKCYPIPRHDTVYWYQQGPGQDPQFLISFYEKMQSDKGSIPDRFSAQQFSDYHSELNMSSLELGDSALYFCASSLGTSGLTQYFGPGTRLTVL.

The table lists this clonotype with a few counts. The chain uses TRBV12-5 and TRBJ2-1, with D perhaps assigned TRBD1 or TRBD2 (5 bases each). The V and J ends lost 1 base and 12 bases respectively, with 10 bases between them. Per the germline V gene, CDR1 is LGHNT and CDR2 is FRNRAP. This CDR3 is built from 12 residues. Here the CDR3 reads CASGLGGTGQFF. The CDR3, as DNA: TGTGCTAGTGGTTTGGGGGGGACCGGGCAGTTCTTC.

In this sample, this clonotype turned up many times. CDR3 amino acids: CASRNREYEQYF. The CDR3 bases are TGTGCCAGCAGAAATCGGGAGTACGAGCAGTACTTC. V and J are TRBV27 and TRBJ2-7, with D perhaps TRBD2 (6 bases). The CDR3 is made up of 12 amino acids. Germline V gives CDR1 MNHEY, CDR2 SMNVEV (reference sequence). Trimming shortened V by 6 bases and J by 4 bases, and 10 bases separated the two germline ends.